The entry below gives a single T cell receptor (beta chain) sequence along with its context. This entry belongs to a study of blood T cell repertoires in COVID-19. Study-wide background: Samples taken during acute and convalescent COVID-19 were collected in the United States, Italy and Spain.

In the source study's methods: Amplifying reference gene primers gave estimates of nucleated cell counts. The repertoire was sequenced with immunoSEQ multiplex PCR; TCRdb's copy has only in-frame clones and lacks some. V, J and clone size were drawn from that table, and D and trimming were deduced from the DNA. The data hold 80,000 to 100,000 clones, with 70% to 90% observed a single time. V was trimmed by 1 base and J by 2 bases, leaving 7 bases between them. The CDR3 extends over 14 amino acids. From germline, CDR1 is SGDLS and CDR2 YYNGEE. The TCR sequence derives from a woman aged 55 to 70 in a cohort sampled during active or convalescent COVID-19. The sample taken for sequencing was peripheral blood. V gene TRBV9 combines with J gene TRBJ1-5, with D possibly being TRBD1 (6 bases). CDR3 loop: CASSVSGGNQPQHF. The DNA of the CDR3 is TGTGCCAGCAGCGTATCAGGGGGCAATCAGCCCCAGCATTTT. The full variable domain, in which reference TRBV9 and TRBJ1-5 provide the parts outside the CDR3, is DSGVTQTPKHLITATGQRVTLRCSPRSGDLSVYWYQQSLDQGLQFLIQYYNGEERAKGNILERFSAQQFPDLHSELNLSSLELGDSALYFCASSVSGGNQPQHFGDGTRLSIL.